The present entry profiles one TCR beta chain with its context. The antigen is not known. The table came from immunoSEQ multiplex PCR; TCRdb's copy has only in-frame clones and leaves some out. The sample lists around 94,000 clones; 85% were seen once. This specimen belongs to a study of T cell responses to AZD1222 COVID-19 vaccine. Findings and caveats of the study: Once two AZD1222 doses were given, Spike-specific TCR breadth and depth went up. It was only a handful of AZD1222 recipients who were seropositive at baseline.

The CDR3 spans 13 residues. Trimming stripped 5 bases from V and 0 bases from J, with 5 bases between. Second-dose recipients at about 4 or about 12 weeks were treated as one pooled group. Sample: peripheral blood, taken 28 days after the second AZD1222 dose. The sequence came from an adult who received the AZD1222 COVID-19 vaccine. The J gene is TRBJ1-5, the V gene TRBV12-3 or TRBV12-4; D unclear. CDR3 in amino acids: CASSKGSNQPQHF. The CDR3 DNA is TGTGCCAGCAGTAAGGGTAGCAATCAGCCCCAGCATTTT.